These T cell receptor beta chains were read from a single sample in a study of T cells expressing NK-cell markers. TCRdb re-called the 5' RACE reads and gives one entry per CDR3 protein, without DNA. The sample has 150,000 to 180,000 distinct CDR3 sequences, and its top ten clones hold 30% to 45%. The specimen was blood T cells: a sorted CD56 or NKG2C T cell subset, CD4+ or CD8+ T cells, or bulk PBMC T cells (not recorded which). Receptors originate from a woman between 45 and 60 years old in good health. Each CDR3 is given with its conserved first and last residue.

CDR3 protein | J gene | V gene
CASMAQGRDYGYTF | TRBJ1-2 | TRBV19
CSARPTTGAATYSGANVLTF | TRBJ2-6 | TRBV20-1
CASSENRDRDTGELFF | TRBJ2-2 | TRBV9
CASSLVTGREYEQYF | TRBJ2-7 | TRBV11-2
CAGLRDRGPGGAFF | TRBJ1-1 | TRBV2
CASSELRGGEKLFF | TRBJ1-4 | TRBV2
CSVAGLAGGREQFF | TRBJ2-1 | TRBV29-1
CASIGLAGNGELFF | TRBJ2-2 | TRBV2
CASSAGFGGANVLTF | TRBJ2-6 | TRBV13
CSAKGGDHNEQFF | TRBJ2-1 | TRBV20-1
CASRLIGQGGQSLNEQFF | TRBJ2-1 | TRBV7-9
CASSSGLASRVQETQYF | TRBJ2-5 | TRBV5-1
CSVEGRTRGEQYF | TRBJ2-7 | TRBV29-1
CASSFETSGYNEQFF | TRBJ2-1 | TRBV12-3/TRBV12-4
CASSIDRGGGYEQYF | TRBJ2-7 | TRBV19
CASSLTRGSYNEQFF | TRBJ2-1 | TRBV5-1
CAGSSGIGETQYF | TRBJ2-5 | TRBV6-6
CASSLEKNIQYF | TRBJ2-4 | TRBV28
CASSPSPRGNWYEQYF | TRBJ2-7 | TRBV7-2
CASTPTSPNTGELFF | TRBJ2-2 | TRBV27
CASSLSIGFQYF | TRBJ2-4 | TRBV7-9
CASSTTGFSGNTIYF | TRBJ1-3 | TRBV27
CSAGAPDGQGVSDTQYF | TRBJ2-3 | TRBV20-1
CASSWTSGLDTQYF | TRBJ2-3 | TRBV6-5
CASSPLRRVDYNEQFF | TRBJ2-1 | TRBV4-1
CSARDRSFSYEQYF | TRBJ2-7 | TRBV20-1
CASSDAGPAYNEQFF | TRBJ2-1 | TRBV2
CASSFLLEETQYF | TRBJ2-5 | TRBV27
CASSQEGGSYEQYF | TRBJ2-7 | TRBV4-1
CASSQEWGGSYEQYF | TRBJ2-7 | TRBV14
CASSYTGFGEQFF | TRBJ2-1 | TRBV27
CASSHLSGSDTGELFF | TRBJ2-2 | TRBV4-1
CASSIGQGHTGELFF | TRBJ2-2 | TRBV19
CASRGLEQENTGELFF | TRBJ2-2 | TRBV5-1
CASSSSPGAGVLETQYF | TRBJ2-5 | TRBV5-1
CATSASPNEQFF | TRBJ2-1 | TRBV24-1
CASSSRLAGTYEQYF | TRBJ2-7 | TRBV7-6
CASSPDRDFETQYF | TRBJ2-5 | TRBV28
CASSYTSRPAGELFF | TRBJ2-2 | TRBV6-5
CASTLEGTGYNEQFF | TRBJ2-1 | TRBV5-1
CSVTQVPGHEQFF | TRBJ2-1 | TRBV29-1
CASSQSVRRGEKLFF | TRBJ1-4 | TRBV16
CATQDQAYNEQFF | TRBJ2-1 | TRBV24-1
CSAQWTENEAFF | TRBJ1-1 | TRBV20-1
CASSFGGQDEQYF | TRBJ2-7 | TRBV28
CASSYSLEGAYGYTF | TRBJ1-2 | TRBV6-5
CASSWLVQRNTGELFF | TRBJ2-2 | TRBV5-1
CATSVSTGELFF | TRBJ2-2 | TRBV24-1
CASSSPHRGLAFF | TRBJ1-1 | TRBV7-9